The source of this T cell receptor beta chain is a study of cytomegalovirus exposure and HLA in healthy donors. Whole-study results and caveats: Most TCR sequences were seen very rarely across donors, but some public TCRs occurred in many. In a later analysis, TCR beta V- and J-gene trimming showed a link to a missense DCLRE1C variant. CMV serostatus stood as the only immune exposure information on hand. HLA alleles showed associations with about 17,000 TCR beta sequences in a later analysis, at a 0.05 false discovery rate.

The CDR3 length is 15 residues. The germline CDR1 and CDR2 sequences are SGDLS and YYNGEE. V was pared by 7 bases and J by 7 bases, with 21 bases between. This PCR relied on a set of 60 Vbeta primers and 13 Jbeta primers. Some clones are missing from TCRdb's copy, which holds only in-frame ones; the method was immunoSEQ multiplex PCR. The table records about 150,000 clones, more than 70% of them present only once. On this clone: Its antigen is currently unknown.

J is TRBJ2-1 and V is TRBV9; no reliable D call. Sequencing input: PBMCs. This receptor was taken from a man between 18 and 29 years old in good health and CMV-seropositive. The CDR3 loop reads CASGRPDRRMNEQFF. In DNA form, the CDR3 reads TGTGCCAGCGGGCGACCGGATCGAAGAATGAATGAGCAGTTCTTC.